This T cell receptor beta chain was observed in a study of cytomegalovirus exposure and HLA in healthy donors (dated by TCRdb to the late 2010s). About the full investigation: An earlier analysis of some 600 of the donors reported roughly 300 Gb of sequence data and around 120 million unique TCR beta sequences obtained from 180 million or so T cells. Alongside the repertoire data, information on donor age, sex, ethnicity and CMV serostatus was compiled. An earlier analysis of roughly 580 of the donors used high-throughput TCR beta sequencing to judge whether each TCR beta V gene segment behaved as functional or pseudogenic. An early release that covered about 600 HLA-typed donors contained about 300 gigabases of sequencing data and tens of millions of unique TCR sequences. Rather than drawing on any new phenotypic data, the later analysis identified candidate immune exposures from TCR beta sequences and the way those sequences occurred across donors. The aim of the study was to test whether cataloging public T cell receptors could identify signatures of past pathogen exposure. The T cell repertoires of around 730 subjects were profiled by immunosequencing and related to cytomegalovirus serostatus. In a later analysis, previously published TCR beta repertoires from 600 to 850 donors were re-analyzed and high-resolution HLA genotyping was added so that TCR occurrence patterns could be studied. Both class I and class II loci were covered by HLA typing, at four-digit resolution. A later genetic analysis used genome-wide SNP genotypes for about 55% of the 666 donors, treating that subset as a discovery cohort. Along with the roughly 710-subject first cohort, a separate validation cohort of around 110 different subjects was used. Among a few hundred genotyped donors of the cohort, an average of 235,054 unique TCR beta nucleotide sequences were sequenced per donor, roughly a sixth of them non-productive. Because of strong linkage in the cohort, roughly five DR-DQ haplotypes were treated as single units for association and clustering. The study combined high-throughput TCR immunosequencing, statistical association of individual TCRs with disease status, and machine learning to predict cytomegalovirus infection status. Of the 300 to 500 genotyped donors, roughly 76% were placed in the genetic ancestry cluster associated with self-reported Caucasian donors. Typing coverage differed by locus: A, B, C, DRB1 and DQB1 were typed in roughly 629-630 donors, DQA1 in 500 to 550, DPA1 in 600 to 610, and DPB1 in 450 to 480. Every repertoire in the discovery cohort had been generated on one and the same sequencing platform.

The receptor library was made with the immunoSEQ multiplex PCR assay. The multiplex PCR relied on a mix of 60 forward primers for TCR Vbeta segments and 13 reverse primers for TCR Jbeta segments. Amplification of the CDR3 region of rearranged TCR beta genes was performed with a multiplex PCR assay on genomic DNA. The Illumina HiSeq System was used to sequence the amplified TCR beta libraries as 87-base-pair reads. The authors' pipeline ran thus. In a later analysis, tens of millions of unique TCR beta chains were counted across the approximately 670 repertoires, and roughly 9.9 million of these chains were shared by at least two donors. Raw reads were error-corrected and collapsed into unique sequences with a nearest-neighbor algorithm that merged closely related sequences to remove PCR and sequencing errors. Alignment of CDR3 sequences to IMGT reference sequences was used to assign V, D and J gene segments. For a sequence to be retained, a match of at least six nucleotides was required to both a V gene segment and a J gene segment. A rearrangement counted as productive if the CDR3 had no stop codons and remained in frame with V and J, and every other rearrangement counted as non-productive. CDR3 was defined by IMGT convention, running from the second conserved V-encoded cysteine to the conserved J-encoded phenylalanine. The earlier analysis of about 590 of the donors excluded sequences that lacked an unambiguous match to a single V gene segment. In an earlier analysis of 587 of the donors, a V segment was called functional when productive rearrangements were above 56.7%, and segregating when the standard deviation between donors exceeded 5%. A statistical classification framework was built for diagnosing cytomegalovirus status from the catalog of TCR beta chain sequences. In a later analysis, TCR nucleotide sequences were compared against IMGT/GENE-DB human TR gene sequences so that V and J genes could be assigned. A later analysis assigned CDR3 sequences and most-parsimonious VDJ recombination scenarios with the TCRdist pipeline. A later analysis defined each TCR beta chain by its CDR3 amino acid sequence plus V-gene family, and excluded reads lacking a unique V-gene family. As a way to deal with suspected cross-contamination and a sequencing artifact, a later analysis dropped over 550 nucleotide sequences that were highly shared and had low generation probability. For each public chain, a later analysis derived a clonal expansion index from normalized ranks of inferred template counts within each repertoire. A later analysis computed generation probabilities with a VDJ recombination model fitted to out-of-frame rearrangements, and checked the results against IGoR. Hypergeometric tests were used in a later analysis to score TCR-TCR, TCR-HLA and TCR-CMV co-occurrence, with a repertoire-size bias correction applied to the TCR pairs. To estimate false discovery rates, a later analysis permuted the HLA or CMV assignments 20 times. In a later analysis, co-occurring TCRs were grouped using DBSCAN, with TCRdist sequence similarity added in when clustering inside HLA-allele-positive subsets. Co-occurrence clustering excluded repertoires with fewer than 30,000 or more than 120,000 public chains, plus five with anomalous nucleotide sharing. This immuneACCESS table, as held by TCRdb, lists in-frame sequences with V and J called but not all clones. Of the missing ones, under half trace to an unresolved V gene in checked studies; the others have no known cause. The V and J calls and the clone size are those of that table, but D and trimming were determined from the DNA. The sample yields 99,000 or so clones; about 15% were counted once. The ten largest make up roughly 0.89% of the sample.

The cohort was made up of 666 healthy bone marrow donors. At the time of sampling, all cohort members were nominally healthy, though unrecorded immune exposures were likely present. The donor tested CMV seronegative, placing the donor among the 350 to 400 seronegative members of the cohort. Every donor gave a peripheral blood sample, and the peripheral blood mononuclear cells from that sample were used for TCR beta sequencing. The Qiagen DNeasy Blood Extraction Kit was used to extract genomic DNA from the blood cell samples. This clone was seen only a few times. The antigen it recognizes is unknown. One base away there is no much larger clone; base qualities are not given. Trimming takes 0 bases off V and 5 bases off J; junction bases not matched to a gene: 5. The CDR3 sequence holds 15 residues, the cysteine and phenylalanine included. Kept here is only the CDR3 DNA, which spans 45 bases and is read in frame from base 1. The germline V gene specifies SGHRS as CDR1 and YFSETQ as CDR2.

What the study reported, not specific to this receptor: In vitro tests confirmed that a few of the cytomegalovirus-associated TCR beta chains recognize cytomegalovirus antigens. A total of roughly 160 TCR beta chains were listed by the study as associated with cytomegalovirus. In a later genetic analysis, fewer N-insertions in productive TCRs were reported among donors in an Asian-associated ancestry cluster than the approximately 670-donor mean. Some 16 rarely observed V segments, including chromosome 9 orphons, were excluded from the earlier analysis of almost 600 of the donors because counts were too low. Roughly uniform sequencing depth across donors was assumed in presence/absence analyses, although this assumption may not hold. Only TCR beta chains were sequenced in this cohort, and the absence of alpha or paired-chain data limited detectable features. At a false discovery rate of 0.05, a later analysis linked roughly 17,000 TCR beta sequences to specific HLA alleles. In a later analysis, most CMV-associated TCR beta chains were found to appear HLA-restricted, with HLA associations seemingly driven largely by CMV exposure. Compared with equally common non-associated chains, HLA-associated TCR beta chains in a later analysis were more clonally expanded and had lower generation probabilities. The authors suggested that the approach could potentially be generalized to other disease states and immunological phenotypes. Because HLA typing was unavailable for some donors at each locus, only the typed subset was used in association tests. A further reported finding was that TCR beta sequences accurately predicted the HLA-A and HLA-B alleles for most subjects in the first cohort. Cytomegalovirus status was reported to be diagnosed by the classifier with high specificity and sensitivity in both the original and validation cohorts. Strong co-occurrence of HLA alleles, especially DR and DQ, made assigning TCR associations to individual alleles difficult. In a later analysis, several top co-occurrence clusters were reported to appear linked to parvovirus B19, influenza, CMV and Epstein-Barr virus. The sequencing pipeline was judged likely to have produced a cluster of highly shared sequence variants as a technical artifact. An association between a missense DCLRE1C variant and V-gene and J-gene trimming of TCR beta chains was found in a later genetic analysis and replicated in an independent cohort. Some IMGT-functional V segments, including TRBV6-2 and TRBV6-3, could not be told apart with the 87-base-pair reads, so those segments were excluded. Correlated functional status among segregating V segments might be attributable to linkage disequilibrium, but an unknown experimental factor could not be ruled out. In an earlier analysis of some 500 of the donors, most TCR beta V segments appeared in productive rearrangements about 87% or about 30% of the time, broadly matching IMGT annotations. In a later analysis, TCR association rates were found to vary across HLA loci, with the most associated TCRs seen for DRB1 alleles and the fewest for HLA-C alleles. Across donors, most TCR sequences were observed very rarely, whereas some public TCRs were present in many individuals. For the cohort, immune exposure information was limited to CMV serostatus.

Sample: PBMCs. This chain is built from TRBV5-1 and TRBJ1-2; the central 9 bases match TRBD1. The clonotype comes from a female donor in good health and CMV-seronegative. The DNA sequence is given as TGCGCCAGCAGCTTGGACAGGGGGCGTGCATATGGCTACACCTTC. Translated, it reads CASSLDRGRAYGYTF.